These T cell receptor beta chains were read from a single sample in a study of cytomegalovirus exposure and HLA in healthy donors. Sequenced by immunoSEQ multiplex PCR; TCRdb stores in-frame clones only, minus some. This sample's clone table lists approximately 110,000 clones. Sequenced material: PBMCs. The source is a man aged 35 to 55 in good health and CMV-seropositive. CDR3s include the opening cysteine and the closing phenylalanine or tryptophan. Each record gives: CDR3 DNA, CDR3 protein, V gene, J gene, D gene. D genes are given only for firm matches.

CDR3nt: TGTGCCAGCAGCCCCTCTCCAGGGACAGGGGCAAACATTCAGTACTTC
CDR3aa: CASSPSPGTGANIQYF
v_gene: TRBV5-4
j_gene: TRBJ2-4
d_gene: TRBD1

CDR3nt: TGTGCCAGCAGGCAGGGGGCAGACGACTATGGCTACACCTTC
CDR3aa: CASRQGADDYGYTF
v_gene: TRBV28
j_gene: TRBJ1-2
d_gene: TRBD1

CDR3nt: TGTGCCTGGAGTGTCGTAGCGACGCGAAGGAAGATAACCGGGGAGCTGTTTTTT
CDR3aa: CAWSVVATRRKITGELFF
v_gene: TRBV30
j_gene: TRBJ2-2
d_gene: NA

CDR3nt: TGTGCCAGTAGTATAGGAGAGGGCTACACCTTC
CDR3aa: CASSIGEGYTF
v_gene: TRBV19
j_gene: TRBJ1-2
d_gene: NA

CDR3nt: TGTGCCAGCAGTGCGGACAGGGCCGGGGAGCTGTTTTTT
CDR3aa: CASSADRAGELFF
v_gene: TRBV2
j_gene: TRBJ2-2
d_gene: TRBD1

CDR3nt: TGTGCCAGCAGCCTCGACACATCCTACGAGCAGTACTTC
CDR3aa: CASSLDTSYEQYF
v_gene: TRBV11-2
j_gene: TRBJ2-7
d_gene: NA

CDR3nt: TGTGCCAGCGCCGCGGGGGAGGCCCCGTACGAGCAGTACTTC
CDR3aa: CASAAGEAPYEQYF
v_gene: TRBV11-3
j_gene: TRBJ2-7
d_gene: TRBD2

CDR3nt: TGTGCCAGCAGTTCCGGAGGTGCGCTCGCCGAGCAGTACTTC
CDR3aa: CASSSGGALAEQYF
v_gene: TRBV28
j_gene: TRBJ2-7
d_gene: NA

CDR3nt: TGTGCCAGTAGCTCTAGAACCGGGACATCTTACACCGGGGAGCTGTTTTTT
CDR3aa: CASSSRTGTSYTGELFF
v_gene: TRBV19
j_gene: TRBJ2-2
d_gene: NA

CDR3nt: TGTGCCAGCTCTGGCCGGGGAACCTACAATGAGCAGTTCTTC
CDR3aa: CASSGRGTYNEQFF
v_gene: TRBV28
j_gene: TRBJ2-1
d_gene: NA